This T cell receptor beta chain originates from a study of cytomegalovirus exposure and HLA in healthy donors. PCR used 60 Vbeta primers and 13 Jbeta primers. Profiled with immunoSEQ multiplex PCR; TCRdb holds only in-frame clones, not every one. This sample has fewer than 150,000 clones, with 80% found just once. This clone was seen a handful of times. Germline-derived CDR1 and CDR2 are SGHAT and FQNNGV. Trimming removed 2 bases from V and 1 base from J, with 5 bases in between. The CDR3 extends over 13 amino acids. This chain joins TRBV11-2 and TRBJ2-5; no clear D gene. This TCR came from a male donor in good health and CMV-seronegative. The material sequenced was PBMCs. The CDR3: CASSLNSQETQYF. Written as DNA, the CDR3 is TGTGCCAGCAGCTTAAACAGCCAAGAGACCCAGTACTTC.